This TCR beta chain came from a study of T cell changes during pregnancy in multiple sclerosis. Profiling relied on immunoSEQ multiplex PCR, and the TCRdb table lists in-frame clones only, not all of them. The sample consists of some 120,000 clones, 93% of them appearing once. The trim removed 6 bases at V and 2 bases at J, leaving 2 bases unmatched. The CDR3 is 14 residues long. Germline lookup yields CDR1 SGHTA and CDR2 FQGNSA. This chain connects TRBV7-2 to TRBJ2-5; 11 nucleotides align to TRBD2. The specimen was peripheral blood, collected before pregnancy. This receptor was identified in a female donor with multiple sclerosis, enrolled in a pregnancy study. CDR3: CASSLAGGQETQYF. CDR3 nucleotide sequence: TGTGCCAGCAGTCTAGCGGGGGGACAAGAGACCCAGTACTTC.